The 17 T cell receptor beta chains below come from one sample, sequenced in a study of T cells in Graves' hyperthyroidism and ophthalmopathy. Amplification targeted TCR beta CDR3 regions from RNA transcripts. During a first-round RT-PCR of the TCR CDR3, the HTBI primer set was used. One entry per CDR3 protein results from TCRdb running MiXCR on the multiplex PCR reads. Among hundreds of thousands of distinct CDR3 sequences listed, over 35% were seen once. The sequencing sample was made of blood. The receptor source for this set is a man younger than 30 with Graves' hyperthyroidism.

The rearrangement joins TRBV7-6 to TRBJ1-3; no firm D call. Trimming pared 6 bases from V and 3 bases from J, leaving 15 bases between. Germline lookup yields CDR1 SGHVS and CDR2 FNYEAQ. The CDR3 contains 15 residues. The CDR3 DNA reads as TGTGCCAGCAGGAGAGGCGCGGGATATGGAAACACCATATATTTT. Residues: CASRRGAGYGNTIYF.

The chain couples TRBV4-3 to TRBJ1-1; D call uncertain. This CDR3 has 13 amino acids. Germline loops: CDR1 LGHNA, CDR2 YSLEER. Trimming pared 1 base from V and 5 bases from J, leaving 8 bases between. CDR3 sequence: CASSQGQETEAFF. CDR3 bases: TGCGCCAGCAGCCAAGGGCAGGAGACTGAAGCTTTCTTT.

The sample holds one count of this clonotype. The V call is TRBV7-9, the J call TRBJ1-6, with TRBD1 as a possible D gene (5 bases). CDR3 length equals 14 residues. The germline V gene has CDR1 SEHNR and CDR2 FQNEAQ (reference sequence). Trimming cost V 5 bases and J 6 bases, with 11 bases left between them. CDR3 region: CASSQRDGNSPLHF. The CDR3 nucleotides read TGTGCCAGCAGCCAGCGGGACGGTAATTCACCCCTCCACTTT.

This clonotype was detected ten times or more. The chain uses TRBV9 and TRBJ1-6; weak D call: TRBD1 (5 bases). CDR1 and CDR2 (germline): SGDLS, YYNGEE. The CDR3 contains 14 residues. The V gene lost 0 bases and the J gene lost 8 bases, with 9 bases spanning the gap. CDR3 coding DNA: TGTGCCAGCAGCGTAGCCCAGGGTTATTCACCCCTCCACTTT. It encodes CASSVAQGYSPLHF.

This clonotype has more than one count but fewer than ten. The V and J genes are TRBV29-1 and TRBJ2-7, with 7 bases that match TRBD1. The CDR3 loop spans 14 amino acids. The junction had 7 bases not matched to a gene; V was cut back by 2 bases and J by 3 bases. From germline, CDR1 is SQVTM and CDR2 ANQGSEA. CDR3: CSVEKGAGGYEQYF. CDR3 DNA sequence: TGCAGCGTTGAAAAAGGGGCAGGGGGCTACGAGCAGTACTTC.

This clonotype occurred many times. This chain uses TRBV7-9 with TRBJ1-1; no clear D. Trimming stripped 7 bases from V and 4 bases from J, with 13 bases between. Per the germline V gene, CDR1 is SEHNR and CDR2 is FQNEAQ (reference sequence). This CDR3 has 13 amino acids. CDR3 DNA sequence: TGTGCCAGCACCCCTGGCCGGGGCACTGAAGCTTTCTTT. It translates to CASTPGRGTEAFF.

Only one count was recorded for this clonotype. The V call is TRBV4-3, the J call TRBJ1-6; TRBD1 matches at 8 bases. Germline V lookup: CDR1 LGHNA, CDR2 YSLEER. This CDR3 spans 15 amino acids. Losses at the gene ends were 0 bases for V and 7 bases for J; bases not matched to a gene: 2. The CDR3 nucleotides are TGCGCCAGCAGCCAAGATCGGACAGGGAATTCACCCCTCCACTTT. Translated: CASSQDRTGNSPLHF.

The chain uses TRBV30 and TRBJ1-6; unclear D gene. This CDR3 region has 12 residues. V was pared by 3 bases and J by 7 bases, with 7 bases between. Germline-derived CDR1 and CDR2 are GTSNPN and SVGIG (reference sequence). The CDR3 spells CAWRGTNSPLHF. As DNA, the CDR3 is TGTGCCTGGAGGGGAACGAATTCACCCCTCCACTTT.

V and J are TRBV19 and TRBJ1-6; 8 bases line up with TRBD1. J lost 2 bases, V lost 4 bases, and 10 bases had no gene match. This CDR3 comprises 18 residues. Germline CDR1 reads LNHDA; CDR2 reads SQIVND (reference sequence). This chain's CDR3 is CASSSRTGGWTYNSPLHF. CDR3 DNA: TGTGCCAGTAGTAGCCGAACAGGGGGTTGGACCTATAATTCACCCCTCCACTTT.

J is TRBJ1-1 and V is TRBV6-5; D is uncertain. This CDR3 contains 16 residues. Trimming removed 0 bases at V and 4 bases at J, with 15 bases between. Germline CDR1 MNHEY, CDR2 SVGAGI. CDR3 amino acids: CASSYSTKGGGTEAFF. The CDR3 region has the DNA TGTGCCAGCAGTTACTCGACAAAGGGTGGCGGCACTGAAGCTTTCTTT.

This clonotype was recorded many times. CDR3 bases: TGTGCCAGCAGCGCAGGGACGGAGAACACTGAAGCTTTCTTT. Amino acid sequence: CASSAGTENTEAFF. This sequence joins TRBV9 and TRBJ1-1, with D perhaps matching TRBD1 (5 bases). This CDR3 contains 14 residues. V lost 3 bases and J lost 1, with 10 bases in between. Germline CDR1 reads SGDLS; CDR2 reads YYNGEE. The entire variable domain, with the rest obtained from reference TRBV9 and TRBJ1-1, is as follows: DSGVTQTPKHLITATGQRVTLRCSPRSGDLSVYWYQQSLDQGLQFLIQYYNGEERAKGNILERFSAQQFPDLHSELNLSSLELGDSALYFCASSAGTENTEAFFGQGTRLTVV.

A note on this clonotype: A much bigger clone sits one base away, suggesting this may be a read error. This rearrangement joins TRBV7-8 to TRBJ1-5; TRBD1 is a possible D gene (5 bases). Germline values: CDR1 SGHVS, CDR2 FQNEAQ. Trimming cost V 3 bases and J 4 bases, with 13 bases left between them. The CDR3 has 15 residues. This chain's CDR3 is CASSFTAGPNQPQHF. CDR3 in DNA: TGTGCCAGCAGCTTTACCGCAGGGCCAAATCAGCCCCAGCATTTT. The full variable domain, rest sourced from reference TRBV7-8 and TRBJ1-5, is GAGVSQSPRYKVAKRGQDVALRCDPISGHVSLFWYQQALGQGPEFLTYFQNEAQLDKSGLPSDRFFAERPEGSVSTLKIQRTQQEDSAVYLCASSFTAGPNQPQHFGDGTRLSIL.

About this clonotype itself: A junction end diverges from the germline sequence, so it may reflect a read error. V gene TRBV25-1 combines with J gene TRBJ1-3; 7 bases align to TRBD1. CDR3 length: 15 residues. CDR1 and CDR2 (germline): MGHDK, SYGVNS. CDR3 DNA: TGTGCCAGCAGTTACAAAGGGGGCGCTGGAAACACCGTATATTTT. This encodes CASSYKGGAGNTVYF.

With regard to this clonotype: A much larger clone lies one base from this, so it may be a read error. V gene TRBV25-1 combines with J gene TRBJ2-7; tentative D call: TRBD1 (6 bases). CDR1 and CDR2 (germline): MGHDK, SYGVNS. This CDR3 has 13 amino acids. DNA of the CDR3: TGTGCCAGCAGTGCAGGGGTCGGCTACGAGCAGTGCTTC. Amino acid sequence: CASSAGVGYEQCF.

This clonotype appeared once. V is TRBV12-3 or TRBV12-4 and J is TRBJ2-2, with D perhaps being TRBD1 or TRBD2 (6 bases each). Trimming took 9 bases from V and 6 from J, leaving 20 bases between them. The CDR3 loop spans 15 amino acids. CDR3 amino acids: CASGGQGIVPGELFF. The CDR3 DNA reads as TGTGCCAGTGGGGGGCAGGGAATTGTTCCCGGGGAGCTGTTTTTT.

This CDR3 reads CASSLDHRGPGNTIYF. DNA for the CDR3: TGTGCCAGCAGCTTAGATCACAGGGGGCCTGGAAACACCATATATTTT. The chain is built from TRBV5-5 and TRBJ1-3; TRBD1 agrees at 9 bases. The CDR3 is 16 residues long. With V trimmed by 2 bases and J by 2 bases, 5 bases remained unmatched. Germline V gene data show CDR1 as SGHKS and CDR2 as YYEKEE (reference sequence).

The chain is built from TRBV19 and TRBJ1-3; D gene ambiguous. Looked up from germline, CDR1 is LNHDA and CDR2 is SQIVND (reference sequence). The CDR3 contains 14 residues. V shed 7 bases and J shed 0 bases, with 10 bases lying between them. The CDR3 loop is CASNPTSSGNTIYF. The CDR3, as DNA: TGTGCCAGTAACCCGACCAGCTCTGGAAACACCATATATTTT.